This TCR beta chain emerged from a study of blood T cell repertoires in COVID-19. The wider study: Italy, Spain and the United States were the sources of the convalescent and acute COVID-19 samples.

This table comes from immunoSEQ multiplex PCR, and its TCRdb copy is limited to in-frame clones, with some not included. The repertoire includes about 140,000 clones, roughly four fifths of them detected once, and 8.8% sits in the top ten. The CDR3 has 16 amino acids. After removal of 3 bases from V and 1 base from J, the junction contained 4 bases not matched to a gene. From germline, CDR1 is MNHEY and CDR2 SMNVEV (reference sequence). The clonotype comes from a woman aged 80 or older in a cohort sampled during active or convalescent COVID-19. The chain links TRBV27 to TRBJ2-3; 10 bases match TRBD2. Sequenced sample: peripheral blood. Here the CDR3 DNA reads TGTGCCAGCAGTTTTAGCGGGGGGACTCGCACAGATACGCAGTATTTT. The encoded protein is CASSFSGGTRTDTQYF.